What follows are 5 T cell receptor beta chains derived from one specimen sequenced in a study of cytomegalovirus exposure and HLA in healthy donors. Researchers ran the PCR with 60 Vbeta and 13 Jbeta primers. Method: immunoSEQ multiplex PCR; TCRdb's copy keeps in-frame clones and lacks some. In the table there are some 170,000 clones, 70% to 90% of which are singletons. Sequencing was carried out using PBMCs. The receptors were sampled from a woman aged 25 to 39 in good health and CMV-seronegative.

This chain joins TRBV7-9 and TRBJ1-5; D possibly corresponds to TRBD1 (6 bases). The CDR3 runs to 16 residues. V was clipped by 5 bases and J by 0 bases, with 14 bases between them. The germline CDR1 and CDR2 sequences are SEHNR and FQNEAQ (reference sequence). The CDR3 nucleotides are TGTGCCAGCAGCACAGGGACATCAAATAGCAATCAGCCCCAGCATTTT. Its translation is CASSTGTSNSNQPQHF.

This sequence joins TRBV28 and TRBJ1-5; 9 positions match TRBD1. Unmatched junction bases numbered 9, after V lost 6 bases and J lost 0 bases. The CDR3 is 17 amino acids. CDR1 and CDR2 (germline): MDHEN, SYDVKM. CDR3 sequence reads: CASREGRTGVSNQPQHF. The CDR3 region has the DNA TGTGCCAGCAGGGAGGGACGGACAGGGGTTAGCAATCAGCCCCAGCATTTT.

The V and J genes are TRBV6-6 and TRBJ2-5; 7 positions match TRBD1. The ends lost 0 bases at V and 4 bases at J; junction bases unmatched: 5. Germline assignment: CDR1 MNHNY and CDR2 SVGAGI (reference sequence). The length of the CDR3 is 15 residues. Here the CDR3 DNA reads TGTGCCAGCAGTTACTCGAATCCAGGGGGAGAGACCCAGTACTTC. Its translation is CASSYSNPGGETQYF.

V usage is TRBV9 and J usage is TRBJ2-5; TRBD2 matches 8 bases. The junction had 4 bases not matched to a gene; V was cut back by 7 bases and J by 5 bases. Germline CDR1 SGDLS, CDR2 YYNGEE. The CDR3 is made up of 12 amino acids. The CDR3 loop reads CASAREGETQYF. CDR3 DNA sequence: TGTGCCAGCGCACGGGAGGGGGAGACCCAGTACTTC.

V and J are TRBV5-6 and TRBJ2-5; TRBD1 matches at 9 bases. The ends lost 1 base at V and 3 bases at J; junction bases unmatched: 13. The CDR3 is 18 residues long. CDR1 and CDR2 (germline): SGHDT, YYEEEE. CDR3 sequence reads: CASSLRVGTGHEKETQYF. CDR3 DNA: TGTGCCAGCAGCTTGCGTGTGGGGACAGGGCACGAAAAAGAGACCCAGTACTTC.